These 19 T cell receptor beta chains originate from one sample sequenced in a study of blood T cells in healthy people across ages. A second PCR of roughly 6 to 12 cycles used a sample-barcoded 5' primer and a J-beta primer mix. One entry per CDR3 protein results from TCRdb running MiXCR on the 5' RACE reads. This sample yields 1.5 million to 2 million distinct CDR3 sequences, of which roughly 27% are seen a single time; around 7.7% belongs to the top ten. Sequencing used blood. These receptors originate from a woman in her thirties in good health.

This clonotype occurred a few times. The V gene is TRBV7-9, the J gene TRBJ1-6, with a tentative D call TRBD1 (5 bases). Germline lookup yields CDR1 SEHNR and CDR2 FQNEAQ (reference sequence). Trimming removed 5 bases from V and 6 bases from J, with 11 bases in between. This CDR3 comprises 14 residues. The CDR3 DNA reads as TGTGCCAGCAGCCCGCGACAGCCTAATTCACCCCTCCACTTT. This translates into CASSPRQPNSPLHF.

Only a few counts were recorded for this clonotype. The CDR3 nucleotides are TGTGCCAGCAGTTTATCGACTGGGTTGGGCAATGAGCAGTTCTTC. It yields the protein CASSLSTGLGNEQFF. The V call is TRBV27, the J call TRBJ2-1, with D hard to call. Germline V CDR1 and CDR2: MNHEY, SMNVEV (reference sequence). The CDR3 contains 15 residues. V was clipped by 0 bases and J by 6 bases, with 12 bases between them.

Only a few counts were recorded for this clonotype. CDR3 residues: CASSLHAGPVYGYTF. CDR3 coding DNA: TGTGCCAGCAGCTTACACGCGGGGCCAGTTTATGGCTACACCTTC. The V and J genes are TRBV7-2 and TRBJ1-2; D may be TRBD1 (5 bases). The CDR3 totals 15 residues. The V end was cut by 2 bases, the J end by 5 bases, with 15 bases between. The germline gives CDR1 SGHTA, CDR2 FQGNSA.

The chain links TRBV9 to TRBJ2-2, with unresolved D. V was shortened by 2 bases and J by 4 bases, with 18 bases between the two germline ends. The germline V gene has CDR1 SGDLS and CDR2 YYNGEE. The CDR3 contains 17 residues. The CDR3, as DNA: TGTGCCAGCAGCGTGGTCCCGGACGGTGCCTTCACCGGGGAGCTGTTTTTT. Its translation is CASSVVPDGAFTGELFF.

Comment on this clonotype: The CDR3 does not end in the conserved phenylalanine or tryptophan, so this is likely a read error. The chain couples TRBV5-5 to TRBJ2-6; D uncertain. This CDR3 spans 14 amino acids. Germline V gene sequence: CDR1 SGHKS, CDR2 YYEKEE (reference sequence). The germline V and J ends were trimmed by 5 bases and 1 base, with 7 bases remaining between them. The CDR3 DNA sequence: TGTGCCAGCAGTTCAGATTCTGGGGCCAACGTCCTGACTTGC. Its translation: CASSSDSGANVLTC.

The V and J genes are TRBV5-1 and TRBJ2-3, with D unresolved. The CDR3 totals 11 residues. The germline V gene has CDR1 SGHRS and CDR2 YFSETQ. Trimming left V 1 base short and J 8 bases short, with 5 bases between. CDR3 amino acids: CASSLLTTQYF. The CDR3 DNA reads TGCGCCAGCAGCTTGTTAACTACGCAGTATTTT.

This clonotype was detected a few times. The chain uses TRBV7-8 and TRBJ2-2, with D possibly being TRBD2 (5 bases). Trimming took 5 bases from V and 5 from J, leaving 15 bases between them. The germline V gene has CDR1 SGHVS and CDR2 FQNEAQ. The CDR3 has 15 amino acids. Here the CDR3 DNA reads TGTGCCAGCAGCCCCCAGACCGGGATTACCGGGGAGCTGTTTTTT. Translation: CASSPQTGITGELFF.

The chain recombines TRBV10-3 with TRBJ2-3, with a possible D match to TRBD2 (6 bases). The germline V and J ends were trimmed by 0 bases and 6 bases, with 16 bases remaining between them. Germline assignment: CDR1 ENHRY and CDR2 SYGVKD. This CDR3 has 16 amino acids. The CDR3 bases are TGTGCCATCAGTGAGTCTCCTGGCGGTAGCGGTGATACGCAGTATTTT. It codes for CAISESPGGSGDTQYF.

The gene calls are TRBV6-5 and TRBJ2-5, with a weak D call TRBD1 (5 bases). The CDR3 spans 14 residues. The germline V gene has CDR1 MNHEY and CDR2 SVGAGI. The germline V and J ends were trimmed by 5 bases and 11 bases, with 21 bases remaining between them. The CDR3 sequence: CASSGQQAWDEQYF. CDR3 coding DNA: TGTGCCAGCAGTGGGCAACAGGCTTGGGATGAGCAGTACTTC.

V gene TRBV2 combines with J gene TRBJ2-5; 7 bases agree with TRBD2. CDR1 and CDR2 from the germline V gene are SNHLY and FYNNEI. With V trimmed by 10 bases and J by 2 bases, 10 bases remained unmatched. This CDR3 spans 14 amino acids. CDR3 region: CATQRDYLQETQYF. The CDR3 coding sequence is TGTGCCACTCAACGGGACTATCTACAAGAGACCCAGTACTTC.

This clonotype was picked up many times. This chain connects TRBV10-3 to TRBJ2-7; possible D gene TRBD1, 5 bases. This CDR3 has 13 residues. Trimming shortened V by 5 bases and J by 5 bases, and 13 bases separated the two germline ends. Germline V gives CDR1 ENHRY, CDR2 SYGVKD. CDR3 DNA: TGTGCCATCAGTCACGGACAATCCCACGAGCAGTACTTC. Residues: CAISHGQSHEQYF.

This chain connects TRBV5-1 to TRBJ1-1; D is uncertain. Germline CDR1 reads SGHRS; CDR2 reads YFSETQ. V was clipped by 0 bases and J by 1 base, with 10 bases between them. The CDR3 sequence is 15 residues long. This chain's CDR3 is CASSLGHLGNTEAFF. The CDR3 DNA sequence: TGCGCCAGCAGCTTGGGGCATCTTGGGAACACTGAAGCTTTCTTT.

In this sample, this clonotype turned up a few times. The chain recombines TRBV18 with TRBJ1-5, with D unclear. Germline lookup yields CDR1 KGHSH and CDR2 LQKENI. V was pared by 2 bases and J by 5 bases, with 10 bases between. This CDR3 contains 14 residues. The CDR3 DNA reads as TGTGCCAGCTCACCATCGCCCAAGGATCAGCCCCAGCATTTT. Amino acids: CASSPSPKDQPQHF.

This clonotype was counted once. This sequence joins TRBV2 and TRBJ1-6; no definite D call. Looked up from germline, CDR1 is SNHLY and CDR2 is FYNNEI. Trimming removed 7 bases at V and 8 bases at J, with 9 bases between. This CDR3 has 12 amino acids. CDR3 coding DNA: TGTGCCAGCACCCAATGGGATTCACCCCTCCACTTT. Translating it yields CASTQWDSPLHF.

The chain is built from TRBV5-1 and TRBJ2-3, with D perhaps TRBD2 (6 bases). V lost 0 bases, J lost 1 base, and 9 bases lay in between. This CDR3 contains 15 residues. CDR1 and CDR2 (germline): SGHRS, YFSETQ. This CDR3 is CASSLERARTDTQYF. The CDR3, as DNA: TGCGCCAGCAGCTTGGAGCGGGCTCGCACAGATACGCAGTATTTT. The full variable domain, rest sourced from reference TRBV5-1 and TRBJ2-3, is KAGVTQTPRYLIKTRGQQVTLSCSPISGHRSVSWYQQTPGQGLQFLFEYFSETQRNKGNFPGRFSGRQFSNSRSEMNVSTLELGDSALYLCASSLERARTDTQYFGPGTRLTVL.

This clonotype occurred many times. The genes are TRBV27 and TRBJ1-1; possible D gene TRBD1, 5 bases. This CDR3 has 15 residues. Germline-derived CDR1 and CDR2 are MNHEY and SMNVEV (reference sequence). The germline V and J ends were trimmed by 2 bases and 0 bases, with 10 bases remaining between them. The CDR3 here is CASSLGRGLNTEAFF. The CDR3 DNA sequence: TGTGCCAGCAGTTTAGGGCGGGGCTTGAACACTGAAGCTTTCTTT.

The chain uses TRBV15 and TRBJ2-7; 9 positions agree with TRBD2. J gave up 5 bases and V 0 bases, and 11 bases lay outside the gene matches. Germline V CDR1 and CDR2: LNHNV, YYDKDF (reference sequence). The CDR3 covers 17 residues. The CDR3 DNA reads TGTGCCACCAGCAGAGATGCCCCGAGTAGCGGGGGCCACGAGCAGTACTTC. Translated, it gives CATSRDAPSSGGHEQYF.

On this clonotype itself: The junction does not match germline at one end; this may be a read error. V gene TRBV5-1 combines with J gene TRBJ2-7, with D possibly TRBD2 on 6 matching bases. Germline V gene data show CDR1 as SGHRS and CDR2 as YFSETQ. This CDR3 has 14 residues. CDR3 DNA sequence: TGCGCCAGCGGCTTGGCGGGGCAGGCGGACGAGCAGTACTTC. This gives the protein CASGLAGQADEQYF.

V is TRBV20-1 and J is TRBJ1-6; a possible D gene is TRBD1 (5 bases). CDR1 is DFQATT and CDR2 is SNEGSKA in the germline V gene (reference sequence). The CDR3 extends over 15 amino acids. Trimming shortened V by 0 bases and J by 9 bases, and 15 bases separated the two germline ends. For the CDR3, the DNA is TGCAGTGCTAGAGATACGGACATATTTGGTTCACCCCTCCACTTT. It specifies CSARDTDIFGSPLHF.